This T cell receptor beta chain was sequenced in a study of Graves' ophthalmopathy and Graves' hyperthyroidism. Across the study: Calling hyperthyroidism stable required that no ophthalmopathy show up within 18 months of follow-up. Findings and limits, study-wide: Using a 13-signature model, the authors split ophthalmopathy from stable hyperthyroidism, with roughly 88% sensitivity and roughly 83% specificity.

This clonotype was counted at least ten times. Its specificity is not known. Exclusion criteria comprised other autoimmune diseases, uncontrolled infections, pregnancy or lactation in patients. Reliance was placed on clinical symptoms, serum thyroxine, TRAb, thyroid ultrasound and orbital computed tomography for diagnosis. The sequenced template was RNA, covering the TCR beta CDR3 region. HTBI-primed RT-PCR formed the first round, and a multiplex PCR formed the second. TCRdb used MiXCR to reprocess the multiplex PCR reads, holding one entry per CDR3 protein. Of about 500,000 distinct CDR3 sequences in the sample, approximately 35% were seen once. The CDR3 consists of 17 residues. The germline V gene has CDR1 SNHLY and CDR2 FYNNEI. The germline V and J ends were trimmed by 4 bases and 0 bases, with 16 bases remaining between them.

Sample: peripheral blood or thyroid tissue (not recorded which). This sequence originates from an adult man with Graves' hyperthyroidism. The V and J genes are TRBV2 and TRBJ1-5, with D possibly TRBD1 on 6 matching bases. The CDR3 loop is CASSALAGENSNQPQHF. The CDR3 coding sequence is TGTGCCAGCAGTGCCTTAGCAGGGGAGAATAGCAATCAGCCCCAGCATTTT.